The present entry profiles one T cell receptor (beta chain) with its context. No cognate antigen has been identified for it. It has no much larger one-base neighbor in the sample; base qualities were not kept. The data originate from a study of blood T cell repertoires in COVID-19 (dated by TCRdb to 2020 to 2022). Regarding the complete study: Recovered participants in ImmuneRACE Cohort 3 were defined by two consecutive negative NP/OP PCR tests, clearance by a healthcare professional, or resolution of symptoms. Collaborator samples came from the United States, Italy and Spain and covered acute and convalescent phases of COVID-19. The material from the prospective study consisted of cDNA or gDNA derived from T cells, B-cell-depleted T cells, or PBMCs. Subjects who had been exposed to COVID-19, were actively infected with it, or had recovered from it provided the deeply sampled blood TCRbeta repertoires that made up the dataset. The repertoires were released in a freely available public database meant as a resource for research on the immune response to SARS-CoV-2. The samples were drawn from two sources: the first 160 participants of the ongoing ImmuneRACE study, and about 1,300 subjects contributed by 6 global collaborators. Nearly every sample came with metadata listing a de-identified subject ID, COVID-19 status, age in years and sex. Where available, HLA class I and class II types were obtained from metadata supplied by the sample provider rather than from assay-based typing.

Measured from the cysteine to the phenylalanine, the CDR3 is 13 residues long. Only the CDR3 part of the read is kept: 39 bases, read in frame from the first base. V and J lose 0 bases and 8 bases, and a span of 7 bases separates them. Looking up the germline V gene yields CDR1 MNHEY and CDR2 SVGAGI. TCRbeta CDR3 regions were amplified from genomic DNA using the immunoSEQ Assay, a bias-controlled multiplex PCR. In the paper's pipeline: The number of nucleated cells in each sample was estimated by amplification of reference gene primers within the assay. Sequence reads were collapsed and filtered to measure the absolute abundance of every unique TCRbeta CDR3 rearrangement. For each sample, productive Simpson clonality was calculated as the square root of Simpson's diversity index across productive rearrangements. As stored in TCRdb, this immuneACCESS dataset retains in-frame rearrangements with V and J assigned. A fraction of the clones does not appear; measured against another copy, unresolved V genes explain less than half of the discrepancy, and the remainder lacks a known reason. The DNA gave D and trimming, while V, J and clone size come from that table. For this sample the table gives hundreds of thousands of clones, of which roughly 91% were detected only once. The ten largest clonotypes hold around 2% of the sample.

Study-wide findings and limitations: Clinical and demographic metadata were provided uncurated, with the amount varying by source and participant.

Participants in the prospective study were aged roughly 18 to 90 years, lived in some 24 United States geographic areas, and enrolled through a virtual design. Cohort assignment in the prospective study relied on participant-reported clinical history from a screening survey and a study questionnaire. Mobile phlebotomists in the prospective study collected whole blood, serum and a nasopharyngeal or oropharyngeal swab from every participant. Over a roughly two-month period, participants in the prospective study had the option of providing additional blood draws and questionnaires. Before DNA extraction, blood samples from the prospective study were shipped at room temperature or frozen.

This clonotype was sampled from a woman aged 55-69 years in a cohort exposed to, infected with or recovered from COVID-19 (not recorded which). Sequenced sample: PBMCs or T cells enriched from blood (not recorded which). The chain is assembled from TRBV6-5 and TRBJ2-2, and TRBD1 may be the D gene, going by 6 matching bases. The nucleotide sequence is given as TGTGCCAGCAGTTACTCAGACAGGGGGGAGCTGTTTTTT. This yields the protein CASSYSDRGELFF.